This T cell receptor (beta chain) was recorded in a study of OX40 agonist ivuxolimab in advanced cancers. Study-wide points: On average, CD8+ T cells showed a greater number of expanded clones than CD4+. Among the lowest peripheral clonal expansion occurred in 0.1-3.0 mg/kg partial responders.

Here immunoSEQ multiplex PCR was the method, and the copy in TCRdb shows in-frame clones only, minus some. In the table there are 9,500 to 15,000 clones, more than 75% of which are singletons. Exclusion of a patient followed from autoimmune disease history or systemic immunosuppression. Samples were taken at baseline and on day 1 of cycles 4 and 7. In its sample, this clone was seen a few times. Its antigen remains unidentified. This CDR3 region has 14 residues. Germline V CDR1 and CDR2: WNHNN, SYGVQD (reference sequence). Deletions cut 0 bases from V and 4 bases from J, with 7 bases between. Sequenced material: CD4+ or CD8+ T cells sorted from blood, taken in a trial of the OX40 agonist ivuxolimab. The receptor was isolated from an adult with an advanced solid tumor such as melanoma, head and neck, liver or kidney cancer. The rearrangement joins TRBV10-1 to TRBJ2-1; D is unclear. The CDR3 protein is CASSESVLYNEQFF. In DNA form, the CDR3 reads TGCGCCAGCAGTGAGTCGGTCCTTTACAATGAGCAGTTCTTC.